This is a list of T cell receptor beta chains from one sample in a study of cytomegalovirus exposure and HLA in healthy donors. Sequenced by immunoSEQ multiplex PCR; TCRdb stores in-frame clones only, minus some. The sample lists approximately 140,000 clones, more than 65% occurring once. Sequencing used PBMCs. Receptor source: a man in his fifties or sixties in good health and CMV-seropositive. CDR3s include the opening cysteine and the closing phenylalanine or tryptophan. Fields, in order: V gene, clone size, J gene, D gene, CDR3 length, CDR3 protein, CDR3 DNA. A D gene is named only where the DNA matches it firmly. For some rows the clone size is stated as once, few or many, or as a class when expanded; others skip it.

TRBV30,once,TRBJ2-5,-,11,CAWSSRETQYF,TGTGCCTGGAGTTCTCGAGAGACCCAGTACTTC
TRBV7-2,few,TRBJ2-1,-,14,CASSLAGGVDEQFF,TGTGCCAGCAGCTTAGCTGGGGGCGTCGATGAGCAGTTCTTC
TRBV28,-,TRBJ1-5,-,15,CASNLRGPGNQPQHF,TGTGCCAGCAATCTAAGAGGGCCAGGCAATCAGCCCCAGCATTTT
TRBV18,-,TRBJ1-5,-,16,CASSPQGPLGNQPQHF,TGTGCCAGCTCACCGCAGGGGCCTTTGGGCAATCAGCCCCAGCATTTT
TRBV7-9,once,TRBJ2-3,-,16,CASSSKRQRSTDTQYF,TGTGCCAGCAGCTCAAAAAGACAGCGCAGCACAGATACGCAGTATTTT
TRBV15,-,TRBJ2-5,-,14,CATSRDPRGETQYF,TGTGCCACCAGCAGAGATCCCAGGGGAGAGACCCAGTACTTC
TRBV10-3,-,TRBJ1-6,-,14,CAISPQGRNSPLHF,TGTGCCATCAGCCCACAGGGTCGTAATTCACCCCTCCACTTT
TRBV2,few,TRBJ2-1,TRBD2,14,CASSSSGRYNEQFF,TGTGCCAGCAGTTCTAGCGGGAGATACAATGAGCAGTTCTTC
TRBV29-1,-,TRBJ1-4,TRBD1,15,CSATGGTATNEKLFF,TGCAGCGCAACAGGGGGGACTGCAACTAATGAAAAACTGTTTTTT
TRBV28,-,TRBJ2-1,-,13,CASSFRGINEQFF,TGTGCCAGCAGTTTCAGAGGGATCAATGAGCAGTTCTTC
TRBV11-2,-,TRBJ2-1,-,16,CASRVLYGLSYNEQFF,TGTGCCAGCAGGGTACTCTACGGACTCTCCTACAATGAGCAGTTCTTC
TRBV30,-,TRBJ2-6,-,15,CAWSRSVAGANVLTF,TGTGCCTGGAGTAGATCCGTAGCGGGGGCCAACGTCCTGACTTTC
TRBV21-1,-,TRBJ2-1,-,20,CASSARQVRVPLFAYNEQFF,TGTGCCAGCAGCGCGCGACAGGTGCGGGTCCCCCTTTTCGCCTACAATGAGCAGTTCTTC
TRBV2,-,TRBJ1-1,-,14,CASSLREVVGEAFF,TGTGCCAGCAGTTTAAGGGAGGTAGTGGGTGAAGCTTTCTTT
TRBV28,-,TRBJ1-5,-,16,CASSNLGGGQDQPQHF,TGTGCCAGCAGTAACCTAGGCGGGGGCCAGGATCAGCCCCAGCATTTT
TRBV30,few,TRBJ2-1,TRBD2,15,CAWSVLAGGYNEQFF,TGTGCCTGGAGTGTACTAGCGGGAGGTTACAATGAGCAGTTCTTC
TRBV27,-,TRBJ1-2,-,14,CASSLSEGDYGYTF,TGTGCCAGCAGTTTATCTGAGGGAGACTATGGCTACACCTTC
TRBV4-2,-,TRBJ2-3,TRBD2,15,CASSQETSGTDTQYF,TGTGCCAGCAGCCAAGAAACTAGCGGCACAGATACGCAGTATTTT
TRBV9,-,TRBJ1-2,TRBD1,16,CASSSWDREANYGYTF,TGTGCCAGCAGCTCATGGGACAGAGAAGCTAACTATGGCTACACCTTC
TRBV10-3,-,TRBJ2-5,TRBD2,15,CAIQASGRVQETQYF,TGTGCCATCCAGGCTAGCGGGAGGGTACAAGAGACCCAGTACTTC
TRBV5-4,-,TRBJ2-1,-,13,CASSLDISSGLFF,TGTGCCAGCAGCTTGGATATTAGTTCGGGGTTGTTCTTC
TRBV18,-,TRBJ2-7,TRBD2,16,CASSLDLAGGLYEQYF,TGTGCCAGCTCACTGGACCTAGCGGGAGGGCTCTACGAGCAGTACTTC
TRBV14,-,TRBJ2-3,-,14,CASSLYRVGDTQYF,TGTGCCAGCAGCCTTTACAGGGTTGGAGATACGCAGTATTTT
TRBV5-6,-,TRBJ1-2,TRBD1,14,CASSLDRGGYGYTF,TGTGCCAGCAGCTTGGACAGGGGAGGATATGGCTACACCTTC
TRBV4-1,-,TRBJ2-4,-,17,CASSQAPTADGKNIQYF,TGCGCCAGCAGCCAAGCCCCAACCGCCGACGGGAAAAACATTCAGTACTTC
TRBV7-2,-,TRBJ1-1,-,15,CASSERWVRETEAFF,TGTGCCAGCAGCGAACGGTGGGTGAGGGAGACTGAAGCTTTCTTT
TRBV4-1,-,TRBJ2-7,TRBD2,15,CASSQGTSGPYEQYF,TGCGCCAGCAGCCAGGGGACTAGCGGTCCATACGAGCAGTACTTC